The 6 T cell receptor beta chains given below trace back to one sample, sequenced in a study of T cell repertoires in cytomegalovirus infection. TCRdb re-analysed the reads in MiXCR, keeping a single row per CDR3 protein. Among roughly 500,000 distinct CDR3 sequences listed, 33% were seen once. No antigens are known for them. Material: cultured PBMCs, obtained from culture after CMV antigen stimulation. These receptors all stem from a human donor in good health (CMV status not recorded). Some clones in this sample may be carry-over from other donors' samples.

This clonotype was observed a few times. The chain is built from TRBV5-6 and TRBJ1-2; no firm D call. V lost 4 bases and J 4 bases, leaving 17 bases between the germline ends. Germline V gene sequence: CDR1 SGHDT, CDR2 YYEEEE. CDR3 length: 15 residues. CDR3 DNA: TGTGCCAGCAGCCGAACCCCCGTCGCATCCTATGGCTACACCTTC. The encoded protein is CASSRTPVASYGYTF.

This clonotype was counted between two and nine times. One end of the junction is discordant with germline, which a read error may explain. This chain links TRBV18 with TRBJ2-1; the D gene is possibly TRBD2 (5 bases). Germline CDR1 KGHSH, CDR2 LQKENI. CDR3 length: 13 residues. CDR3 DNA: TGTGCCAGCTCACCGAGCGAGGGAAGTGAGGAGTTCTTC. Protein sequence: CASSPSEGSEEFF.

This rearrangement joins TRBV20-1 to TRBJ2-3; TRBD2 matches 7 bases. The V gene's germline CDR1 is DFQATT and CDR2 SNEGSKA (reference sequence). The junction had 13 bases not matched to a gene; V was cut back by 8 bases and J by 2 bases. This CDR3 region has 15 residues. The CDR3 coding sequence is TGCAGTACCCAAAGGCCTAGCGGATACACAGATACGCAGTATTTT. Its protein product is CSTQRPSGYTDTQYF.

This clonotype has more than one count but fewer than ten. The chain recombines TRBV5-4 with TRBJ2-7; TRBD2 agrees at 10 bases. The CDR3 covers 16 residues. J gave up 3 bases and V 4 bases, and 10 bases lay outside the gene matches. Germline V gene data show CDR1 as SGHNT and CDR2 as YYREEE (reference sequence). CDR3 nucleotide sequence: TGTGCCAGCAGCCCTGTACCAGGGACTAGCGACTACGAGCAGTACGTC. It is translated as CASSPVPGTSDYEQYV.

This clonotype has only a few counts. The chain employs TRBV7-2 and TRBJ2-3, with a tentative D call TRBD1 (6 bases). Germline CDR1 reads SGHTA; CDR2 reads FQGNSA. The germline V and J ends were trimmed by 6 bases and 1 base, with 14 bases remaining between them. The CDR3 is 15 residues long. The CDR3 DNA sequence: TGTGCCAGCAGTCCCAGGGGACAACGCACAGATACGCAGTATTTT. Encoded protein: CASSPRGQRTDTQYF.

V and J are TRBV10-3 and TRBJ2-5; 7 nucleotides line up with TRBD1. The length of the CDR3 is 12 residues. The V and J ends lost 8 bases and 2 bases, in that order; junction bases with no gene match: 2. Per germline, CDR1 ENHRY and CDR2 SYGVKD. CDR3 nucleotide sequence: TGTGCCATCCAACAGGGGCAAGAGACCCAGTACTTC. Translating it yields CAIQQGQETQYF.